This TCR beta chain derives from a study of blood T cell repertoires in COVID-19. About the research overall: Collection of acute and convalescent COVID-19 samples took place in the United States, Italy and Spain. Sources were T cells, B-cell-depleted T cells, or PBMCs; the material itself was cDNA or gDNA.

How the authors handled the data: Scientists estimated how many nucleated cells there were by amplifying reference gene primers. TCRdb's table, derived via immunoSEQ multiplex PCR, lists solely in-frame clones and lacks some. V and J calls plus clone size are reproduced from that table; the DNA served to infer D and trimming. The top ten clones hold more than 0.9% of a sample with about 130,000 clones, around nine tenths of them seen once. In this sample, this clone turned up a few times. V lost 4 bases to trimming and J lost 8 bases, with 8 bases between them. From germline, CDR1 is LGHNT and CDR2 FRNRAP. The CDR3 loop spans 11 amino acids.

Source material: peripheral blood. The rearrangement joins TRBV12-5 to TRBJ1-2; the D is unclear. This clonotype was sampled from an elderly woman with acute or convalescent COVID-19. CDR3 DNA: TGTGCTAGTGGTTCCCAGGTGGGCTACACCTTC. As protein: CASGSQVGYTF.